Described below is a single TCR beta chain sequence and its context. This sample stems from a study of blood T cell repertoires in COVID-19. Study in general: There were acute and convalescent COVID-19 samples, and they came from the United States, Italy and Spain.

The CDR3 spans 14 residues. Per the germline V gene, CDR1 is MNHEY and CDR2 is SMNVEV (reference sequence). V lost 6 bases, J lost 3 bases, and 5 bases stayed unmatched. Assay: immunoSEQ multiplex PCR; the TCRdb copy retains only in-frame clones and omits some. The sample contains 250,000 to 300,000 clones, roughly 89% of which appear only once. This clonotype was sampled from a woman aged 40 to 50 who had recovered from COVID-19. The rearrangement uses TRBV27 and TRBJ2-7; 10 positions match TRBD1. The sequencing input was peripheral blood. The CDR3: CASSRDRGFYEQYF. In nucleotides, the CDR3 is TGTGCCAGCAGCCGGGACAGGGGATTCTACGAGCAGTACTTC.